This T cell receptor (beta chain) was retrieved from a study of low-dose radiotherapy and immunotherapy resistance in tumors. Across the study: In Cohort 2, 1 Gy per fraction was delivered every two weeks, for a total of 13 Gy over 26 weeks. The study gave patients oral aspirin 300 mg daily for four cycles from cycle 1 day 1.

Alpha and beta chains were covered, as first-strand cDNA relied on TRAV- and TRBV-specific primers. Over approximately 19 PCR cycles, TCRs were amplified from a constant-region primer and V-primer adapter. By in vitro transcription, the isolated mRNA was amplified. TCRdb independently ran MiXCR on the reads; one entry per CDR3 protein. The table has fewer than 20,000 distinct CDR3 sequences, about 74% seen once. This clonotype was detected only once. In germline, CDR1 is SGDLS, CDR2 YYNGEE. V lost 3 bases, J lost 1 base, and 0 bases stayed unmatched. The CDR3 is 15 amino acids. The origin of this receptor is a human donor with advanced metastatic prostate, ovarian, gallbladder or colorectal cancer (not recorded which). This table probably holds off-target reads from a library built for another chain. The rearrangement joins TRBV9 to TRBJ2-3, with TRBD2 identical over 12 bases. In nucleotides, the CDR3 is TGTGCCAGCAGCGCTAGCGGGAGGGGCACAGATACGCAGTATTTT. Protein: CASSASGRGTDTQYF.